This record covers a single TCR beta chain. In the authors' methods: Reference gene primers were amplified, and this amplification served to estimate nucleated cell counts. Clones were read by immunoSEQ multiplex PCR, and TCRdb kept only the in-frame ones, dropping some. V and J calls and clone size are given by that table; D and trimming were obtained from the DNA. The table includes tens of thousands of clones, 70% to 90% detected once. The data originate from a study of blood T cell repertoires in COVID-19. Looking at the study overall: The United States, Italy and Spain supplied acute and convalescent COVID-19 samples. T cells, B-cell-depleted T cells, or PBMCs provided the cDNA or gDNA that served as material.

The CDR3 has 14 amino acids. Per the germline V gene, CDR1 is MNHEY and CDR2 is SVGAGI. The trim removed 5 bases at V and 1 base at J, leaving 4 bases unmatched. V is TRBV6-5 and J is TRBJ1-1; 7 bases match TRBD1. What was sequenced was peripheral blood. This TCR was sampled from an older woman with acute or convalescent COVID-19. This CDR3 reads CASSPTGWNTEAFF. In DNA form, the CDR3 reads TGTGCCAGCAGTCCGACAGGGTGGAACACTGAAGCTTTCTTT.